The next 16 T cell receptor beta chains were all read from a single sample in a study of T-cell memory formation after mild COVID-19. TCRdb recomputed calls from the 5' RACE reads with MiXCR, one row per CDR3 protein. The sample contains 470,000 or so distinct CDR3 sequences, around 17% of which appear only once. Input material: PBMCs or a T cell subset sorted from them (not recorded which). These TCRs come from a man between 18 and 29 years old who had mild COVID-19 (a few samples of this study predate the infection). Cell type and time point are not known.

This clonotype was counted a few times. The V gene is TRBV7-2, the J gene TRBJ2-5, with a possible D match to TRBD1 (7 bases). Germline-derived CDR1 and CDR2 are SGHTA and FQGNSA. This CDR3 is built from 16 residues. Between the trimmed V and J ends, which lost 1 base and 4 bases, there was a span of 16 bases. The CDR3 protein is CASSLVPRGTRETQYF. CDR3 coding DNA: TGTGCCAGCAGCTTAGTCCCCAGGGGGACTCGAGAGACCCAGTACTTC. Full variable domain (outside the CDR3, taken from reference TRBV7-2 and TRBJ2-5): GAGVSQSPSNKVTEKGKDVELRCDPISGHTALYWYRQSLGQGLEFLIYFQGNSAPDKSGLPSDRFSAERTGGSVSTLTIQRTQQEDSAVYLCASSLVPRGTRETQYFGPGTRLLVL.

In this sample, this clonotype turned up a few times. The chain combines TRBV24-1 with TRBJ1-1; weak D call: TRBD1 (5 bases). Between the trimmed V and J ends, which lost 9 bases and 6 bases, there was a span of 19 bases. Per the germline V gene, CDR1 is KGHDR and CDR2 is SFDVKD. There are 14 residues in the CDR3. CDR3 sequence (DNA): TGTGCCACCTCAAGGACGGGGACCGGGTCTGAAGCTTTCTTT. Its protein is CATSRTGTGSEAFF.

V is TRBV5-1 and J is TRBJ2-5; D is possibly TRBD1 (6 bases). CDR3 length equals 14 residues. The germline V and J ends were trimmed by 4 bases and 5 bases, with 15 bases remaining between them. In germline, CDR1 is SGHRS, CDR2 YFSETQ. The CDR3 nucleotides are TGCGCCAGCAGCGCAAACCCCAGGGGTGAGACCCAGTACTTC. Protein product: CASSANPRGETQYF.

The V and J genes are TRBV5-1 and TRBJ2-7; 9 nucleotides line up with TRBD1. J was trimmed by 4 bases and V by 2 bases; bases with no gene match: 10. This CDR3 region has 16 residues. Germline lookup yields CDR1 SGHRS and CDR2 YFSETQ. CDR3 region: CASSFIPGTGNYEQYF. Written as DNA, the CDR3 is TGCGCCAGCAGCTTCATCCCCGGGACAGGGAATTACGAGCAGTACTTC.

The chain is built from TRBV29-1 and TRBJ1-4; tentative D call: TRBD1 (6 bases). The V gene lost 4 bases and the J gene lost 6 bases, with 12 bases spanning the gap. CDR1 and CDR2 from the germline V gene are SQVTM and ANQGSEA. This CDR3 spans 13 amino acids. The DNA for the CDR3 is TGCAGCGTTGGTGTAGGGGGAGATGAAAAACTGTTTTTT. This codes for CSVGVGGDEKLFF.

The sample holds a few counts of this clonotype. The chain combines TRBV5-4 with TRBJ2-7, with D possibly being TRBD2 (5 bases). With 1 base removed from V and 7 bases from J, the gap between germline ends came to 9 bases. CDR3 size: 12 residues. From germline, CDR1 is SGHNT and CDR2 YYREEE (reference sequence). The CDR3 nucleotides are TGTGCCAGCAGCTTGAGCACGGGGGAGCAGTACGTC. Translation: CASSLSTGEQYV.

The rearrangement uses TRBV10-2 and TRBJ2-1, with D perhaps matching TRBD1 (5 bases). V gave up 7 bases and J gave up 2 bases, with 6 bases separating them. The V gene's germline CDR1 is WSHSY and CDR2 SAAADI. This CDR3 spans 12 amino acids. The CDR3 nucleotides read TGCGCCAGCATGGACACCTACAATGAGCAGTTCTTC. This gives the protein CASMDTYNEQFF.

In DNA form, the CDR3 reads TGCAGCCTCAGTGGTGAGACTAGCTCCTACAATGAGCAGTTCTTC. The encoded protein is CSLSGETSSYNEQFF. This sequence joins TRBV20-1 and TRBJ2-1; TRBD2 is a possible D gene (6 bases). CDR1 is DFQATT and CDR2 is SNEGSKA in the germline V gene (reference sequence). The CDR3 length is 15 residues.

The gene calls are TRBV4-1 and TRBJ2-1, with unresolved D. Per the germline V gene, CDR1 is MGHRA and CDR2 is YSYEKL. The CDR3 contains 15 residues. Trimming shortened V by 6 bases and J by 0 bases, and 12 bases separated the two germline ends. The CDR3: CASRVEESSYNEQFF. Here the CDR3 DNA reads TGCGCCAGCAGGGTCGAGGAGAGCTCCTACAATGAGCAGTTCTTC.

The chain joins TRBV5-1 to TRBJ2-5; D gene ambiguous. The CDR3 runs 14 residues. Trimming cost V 3 bases and J 1 base, with 10 bases left between them. The germline V gene encodes CDR1 SGHRS and CDR2 YFSETQ. The CDR3 DNA reads as TGCGCCAGCAGCTCACGGGCCTTCCAAGAGACCCAGTACTTC. Its translation is CASSSRAFQETQYF.

In this sample, this clonotype turned up a few times. The chain joins TRBV9 to TRBJ2-1; the match to TRBD2 covers 7 bases. CDR1 and CDR2 from the germline V gene are SGDLS and YYNGEE. The CDR3 runs to 15 residues. Trimming took 0 bases from V and 0 from J; bases not matched to a gene: 0. This CDR3 reads CASSVGGGSYNEQFF. CDR3 in DNA: TGTGCCAGCAGCGTAGGCGGGGGCTCCTACAATGAGCAGTTCTTC.

V gene TRBV7-2 combines with J gene TRBJ2-5; D call uncertain. Trimming left V 2 bases short and J 3 bases short, with 7 bases between. The length of the CDR3 is 13 residues. The germline CDR1 and CDR2 sequences are SGHTA and FQGNSA. CDR3 nucleotide sequence: TGTGCCAGCAGCTTACACCTCAAAGAGACCCAGTACTTC. The encoded protein is CASSLHLKETQYF.

The chain uses TRBV6-5 and TRBJ1-6; D might be TRBD1 (6 bases). Per the germline V gene, CDR1 is MNHEY and CDR2 is SVGAGI. The V gene lost 5 bases and the J gene lost 5 bases, with 16 bases spanning the gap. There are 16 residues in the CDR3. CDR3 in DNA: TGTGCCAGCAGTCAGGGGCTAGTGGAGAATAATTCACCCCTCCACTTT. It encodes CASSQGLVENNSPLHF.

This chain connects TRBV2 to TRBJ2-2; D remains unclear. Trimming stripped 7 bases from V and 0 bases from J, with 12 bases between. This CDR3 region has 15 residues. Per germline, CDR1 SNHLY and CDR2 FYNNEI. The DNA for the CDR3 is TGTGCCAGCAAAAGGACGTTCGCGAACACCGGGGAGCTGTTTTTT. The encoded protein is CASKRTFANTGELFF. The entire variable domain, with the rest obtained from reference TRBV2 and TRBJ2-2, is as follows: EPEVTQTPSHQVTQMGQEVILRCVPISNHLYFYWYRQILGQKVEFLVSFYNNEISEKSEIFDDQFSVERPDGSNFTLKIRSTKLEDSAMYFCASKRTFANTGELFFGEGSRLTVL.

This clonotype has a single count. The chain recombines TRBV7-2 with TRBJ1-2; D is unresolved. The CDR3 sequence is 13 residues long. V was shortened by 5 bases and J by 8 bases, with 15 bases between the two germline ends. Germline V gene sequence: CDR1 SGHTA, CDR2 FQGNSA. The CDR3 nucleotides read TGTGCCAGCAGCCAGAATTGGGTTGGGGGCTACACCTTC. Translated, it gives CASSQNWVGGYTF. The full variable domain, its missing parts supplied by reference TRBV7-2 and TRBJ1-2, is GAGVSQSPSNKVTEKGKDVELRCDPISGHTALYWYRQSLGQGLEFLIYFQGNSAPDKSGLPSDRFSAERTGGSVSTLTIQRTQQEDSAVYLCASSQNWVGGYTFGSGTRLTVV.

The genes are TRBV6-5 and TRBJ2-5; 11 bases align to TRBD1. The CDR3 is 14 amino acids. V dropped 7 bases and J dropped 4; count of bases not matched to a gene: 5. CDR1 is MNHEY, CDR2 SVGAGI, per germline. In DNA, the CDR3 is TGTGCCAGCAACCTGGGGACAGGGGGAGAGACCCAGTACTTC. Its translation is CASNLGTGGETQYF.